The table lists the clone carrying this T cell receptor beta chain with a few counts. What it recognizes is unknown. This record comes from a study of radiotherapy plus CTLA-4 blockade in lung cancer. Study-wide findings and caveats: Interferon-beta and early blood T cell clone dynamics reportedly predicted response best. Radiotherapy plus ipilimumab was followed by expansion in blood of tumor-derived TCR clones.

V lost 8 bases and J 6 bases, leaving 16 bases between the germline ends. The length of the CDR3 is 13 residues. Looked up from germline, CDR1 is SGHVS and CDR2 is FNYEAQ. Clones were read by immunoSEQ multiplex PCR, and TCRdb kept only the in-frame ones, dropping some. The repertoire holds 55,000 to 65,000 clones, with 75% to 85% as singletons. This sequence joins TRBV7-6 and TRBJ2-5, with D uncertain. The source material was peripheral blood, sampled from a patient treated with radiotherapy plus ipilimumab. The source is a human donor with non-small cell lung cancer who had a partial response to radiotherapy plus ipilimumab. In DNA, the CDR3 is TGTGCCAGCCAGCCTCTAGGTTCGCAGACCCAGTACTTC. Translating it yields CASQPLGSQTQYF.